Following are 29 T cell receptor beta chains from one sample sequenced in a study of cytomegalovirus exposure and HLA in healthy donors. 60 Vbeta and 13 Jbeta primers were used in PCR. Method: immunoSEQ multiplex PCR; TCRdb's copy keeps in-frame clones and lacks some. This table has some 150,000 clones, 70% to 80% appearing once. The sequencing sample was made of PBMCs. The receptors derive from a human donor in good health.

The J gene is TRBJ2-1, the V gene TRBV7-9; 11 bases agree with TRBD2. This CDR3 has 16 amino acids. Germline trimming cut 5 bases from V and 9 bases from J; bases unmatched to any gene: 12. CDR1 is SEHNR and CDR2 is FQNEAQ in the germline V gene (reference sequence). CDR3 in DNA: TGTGCCAGCAGCCCTCTTAGCGGGGGGGCCAGGAGTGAGCAGTTCTTC. This translates into CASSPLSGGARSEQFF.

The V gene is TRBV14, the J gene TRBJ2-3; no clear D. The germline V gene has CDR1 SGHDN and CDR2 FVKESK. This CDR3 is 14 amino acids long. With 1 base removed from V and 3 bases from J, the gap between germline ends came to 8 bases. The CDR3 protein is CASSQAVWTDTQYF. CDR3 DNA sequence: TGTGCCAGCAGCCAAGCGGTATGGACAGATACGCAGTATTTT.

This chain links TRBV5-6 with TRBJ1-6; TRBD1 aligns across 8 bases. V was clipped by 3 bases and J by 3 bases; unmatched bases: 2. Germline-derived CDR1 and CDR2 are SGHDT and YYEEEE. This CDR3 spans 15 amino acids. The CDR3, as DNA: TGTGCCAGCAGCTGTGACAGGGGCTATAATTCACCCCTCCACTTT. Amino acids: CASSCDRGYNSPLHF.

The chain carries TRBV7-9 and TRBJ1-2; TRBD1 matches at 9 bases. V lost 5 bases, J lost 7 bases, and 8 bases stayed unmatched. The CDR3 extends over 14 amino acids. Germline V gene data show CDR1 as SEHNR and CDR2 as FQNEAQ (reference sequence). DNA of the CDR3: TGTGCCAGCAGCCCCCCGGGACAGGGCTTTGGCTACACCTTC. Amino acids: CASSPPGQGFGYTF.

The chain couples TRBV11-2 to TRBJ2-2; 7 nucleotides line up with TRBD1. CDR3 length: 13 amino acids. In germline, CDR1 is SGHAT, CDR2 FQNNGV. V lost 5 bases, J lost 6 bases, and 3 bases stayed unmatched. The CDR3 here is CASSLQGSGELFF. For the CDR3, the DNA is TGTGCCAGCAGCCTACAGGGGTCCGGGGAGCTGTTTTTT.

This clone was counted a single time. This chain uses TRBV13 with TRBJ2-6; D call uncertain. V was cut by 5 bases and J by 0 bases, with 8 bases left in between. Per the germline V gene, CDR1 is PRHDT and CDR2 is FYEKMQ (reference sequence). The CDR3 covers 15 residues. DNA for the CDR3: TGTGCCAGCAGCGCTGGGCCCTCTGGGGCCAACGTCCTGACTTTC. Residues: CASSAGPSGANVLTF. Full variable domain (outside the CDR3, taken from reference TRBV13 and TRBJ2-6): AAGVIQSPRHLIKEKRETATLKCYPIPRHDTVYWYQQGPGQDPQFLISFYEKMQSDKGSIPDRFSAQQFSDYHSELNMSSLELGDSALYFCASSAGPSGANVLTFGAGSRLTVL.

The chain couples TRBV28 to TRBJ1-5; 7 bases align to TRBD1. The germline V gene encodes CDR1 MDHEN and CDR2 SYDVKM. J lost 6 bases, V lost 6 bases, and 17 bases had no gene match. This CDR3 has 17 residues. The CDR3 DNA reads as TGTGCCAGCAGCACCCCGACAGGGACCCCTACCAGTCAGCCCCAGCATTTT. It encodes CASSTPTGTPTSQPQHF.

The gene calls are TRBV19 and TRBJ1-4; 9 bases line up with TRBD1. Germline CDR1 reads LNHDA; CDR2 reads SQIVND (reference sequence). The CDR3 consists of 14 residues. V lost 5 bases, J lost 6 bases, and 4 bases stayed unmatched. Here the CDR3 DNA reads TGTGCCAGTAGTCCCGGGACAGGGCATGAAAAACTGTTTTTT. This codes for CASSPGTGHEKLFF.

V and J are TRBV5-1 and TRBJ2-3; 13 nucleotides align to TRBD2. The CDR3 consists of 17 residues. Germline assignment: CDR1 SGHRS and CDR2 YFSETQ. V shed 2 bases and J 3 bases; nucleotides not matched to a gene: 6. The DNA for the CDR3 is TGCGCCAGCAGCTTAGACGGACTAGCGGGGGTAACAGATACGCAGTATTTT. It is translated as CASSLDGLAGVTDTQYF.

The chain couples TRBV19 to TRBJ1-4, with 9 bases that match TRBD1. The CDR3 is 13 amino acids. J gave up 8 bases and V 7 bases, and 5 bases lay outside the gene matches. Germline V gene lookup returns CDR1 LNHDA and CDR2 SQIVND (reference sequence). DNA of the CDR3: TGTGCCAGTAAGGGACAGGGAAGAGAAAAACTGTTTTTT. It translates to CASKGQGREKLFF.

The genes are TRBV6-1 and TRBJ1-5, with 7 bases aligning to TRBD1. This CDR3 has 14 amino acids. The germline V gene has CDR1 MNHNS and CDR2 SASEGT. V was clipped by 3 bases and J by 4 bases; unmatched bases: 3. The CDR3 here is CASSDMTGNQPQHF. DNA for the CDR3: TGTGCCAGCAGTGATATGACAGGGAATCAGCCCCAGCATTTT.

V gene TRBV6-1 combines with J gene TRBJ1-1, with a possible D match to TRBD1 (5 bases). CDR3 length: 14 amino acids. Deletions cut 6 bases from V and 0 bases from J, with 11 bases between. Germline V gene data show CDR1 as MNHNS and CDR2 as SASEGT. This chain's CDR3 is CASSRGGVNTEAFF. DNA of the CDR3: TGTGCCAGCAGCCGCGGAGGGGTGAACACTGAAGCTTTCTTT.

The chain joins TRBV28 to TRBJ2-7; TRBD2 matches 10 bases. The junction had 10 bases not matched to a gene; V was cut back by 6 bases and J by 5 bases. The CDR3 sequence is 15 residues long. From germline, CDR1 is MDHEN and CDR2 SYDVKM. The CDR3 sequence is CASSLAASGRDEQYF. The CDR3 coding sequence is TGTGCCAGCAGCCTAGCAGCTAGCGGGAGAGACGAGCAGTACTTC.

The chain recombines TRBV5-4 with TRBJ2-6, with a possible D match to TRBD1 (5 bases). Germline V gives CDR1 SGHNT, CDR2 YYREEE (reference sequence). The CDR3 sequence is 17 residues long. V was clipped by 5 bases and J by 0 bases, with 15 bases between them. CDR3 coding DNA: TGTGCCAGCAGGTCCACGAACCAGGGCTCTGGGGCCAACGTCCTGACTTTC. Amino acid sequence: CASRSTNQGSGANVLTF.

The chain carries TRBV29-1 and TRBJ2-2; 11 nucleotides line up with TRBD1. CDR1 and CDR2 (germline): SQVTM, ANQGSEA. The length of the CDR3 is 16 residues. The V and J ends lost 3 bases and 4 bases, in that order; junction bases with no gene match: 7. DNA of the CDR3: TGCAGCGTTGAGTTGTGGGACAGGGGGACCACCGGGGAGCTGTTTTTT. Its protein is CSVELWDRGTTGELFF.

J is TRBJ1-2 and V is TRBV28, with 10 bases identical to TRBD1. The CDR3 is 13 amino acids. Germline assignment: CDR1 MDHEN and CDR2 SYDVKM. Losses at the gene ends were 5 bases for V and 5 bases for J; bases not matched to a gene: 2. The CDR3 protein is CASSGTGEYGYTF. CDR3 nucleotide sequence: TGTGCCAGCAGTGGGACAGGGGAGTATGGCTACACCTTC.

This chain links TRBV7-9 with TRBJ2-7, with 7 bases aligning to TRBD1. The V segment lost 7 bases and the J segment 3 bases; nucleotides outside the gene matches: 6. This CDR3 is built from 13 residues. Germline CDR1 and CDR2: SEHNR and FQNEAQ (reference sequence). CDR3 nucleotides: TGTGCCAGCACCCGGGACAGTGACTACGAGCAGTACTTC. Its translation: CASTRDSDYEQYF.

The rearrangement uses TRBV11-1 and TRBJ1-5; D gene ambiguous. Germline V gene lookup returns CDR1 SGHAT and CDR2 FQDESV (reference sequence). The V gene lost 1 base and the J gene lost 7 bases, with 14 bases spanning the gap. The CDR3 loop spans 15 amino acids. CDR3 loop: CASSLGGQVGQPQHF. As DNA, the CDR3 is TGTGCCAGCAGCTTAGGCGGGCAGGTGGGCCAGCCCCAGCATTTT. The full variable domain, completed using reference TRBV11-1 and TRBJ1-5, is EAEVAQSPRYKITEKSQAVAFWCDPISGHATLYWYRQILGQGPELLVQFQDESVVDDSQLPKDRFSAERLKGVDSTLKIQPAELGDSAMYLCASSLGGQVGQPQHFGDGTRLSIL.

Concerning this clone itself: Its ends do not fully match the called genes, so a read error is possible. V and J are TRBV27 and TRBJ1-2; D is possibly TRBD1 (6 bases). Germline CDR1 and CDR2: MNHEY and SMNVEV (reference sequence). This CDR3 comprises 13 residues. In nucleotides, the CDR3 is TGTGCCAGCAGTTTCACCAGTACGGGGGGCTACCCCTTC. The encoded protein is CASSFTSTGGYPF.

The genes are TRBV13 and TRBJ1-4, with TRBD1 as a possible D gene (5 bases). Between the trimmed V and J ends, which lost 6 bases and 7 bases, there was a span of 21 bases. CDR3 length: 16 amino acids. Germline lookup yields CDR1 PRHDT and CDR2 FYEKMQ (reference sequence). CDR3 loop: CASRRPLGDYREKLFF. CDR3 nucleotides: TGTGCCAGCAGGCGGCCCTTAGGGGATTATCGTGAAAAACTGTTTTTT. The full variable domain, with the rest looked up from reference TRBV13 and TRBJ1-4, is AAGVIQSPRHLIKEKRETATLKCYPIPRHDTVYWYQQGPGQDPQFLISFYEKMQSDKGSIPDRFSAQQFSDYHSELNMSSLELGDSALYFCASRRPLGDYREKLFFGSGTQLSVL.

The count of this clone is one. The chain has TRBV5-1 and TRBJ1-4; D is possibly TRBD1 (5 bases). The CDR3 has 16 amino acids. V lost 5 bases and J lost 8, with 22 bases in between. Germline-derived CDR1 and CDR2 are SGHRS and YFSETQ. DNA for the CDR3: TGCGCCAGCAGACCTACCTCAGGGTTGACGGCGGAAAAACTGTTTTTT. This codes for CASRPTSGLTAEKLFF.

The chain has TRBV28 and TRBJ2-7, with 9 bases aligning to TRBD2. The germline V gene encodes CDR1 MDHEN and CDR2 SYDVKM. The trim removed 6 bases at V and 5 bases at J, leaving 5 bases unmatched. CDR3 length: 13 amino acids. The CDR3 spells CASRDSGRNEQYF. As DNA, the CDR3 is TGTGCCAGCAGGGACAGCGGGAGGAACGAGCAGTACTTC.

This clone has only a few counts. This rearrangement joins TRBV27 to TRBJ2-7; no clear D. Germline lookup yields CDR1 MNHEY and CDR2 SMNVEV (reference sequence). CDR3 length equals 14 residues. The V end lost 5 bases, the J end lost 2 bases, and 13 bases lay between the germline ends. CDR3 coding DNA: TGTGCCAGCAGTCCCTCTGAGGCGGCCTACGAGCAGTACTTC. It translates to CASSPSEAAYEQYF.

V is TRBV5-1 and J is TRBJ2-7; 8 bases are shared with TRBD2. Trimming at V came to 4 bases and at J to 5 bases, leaving 14 bases not matched to a gene. Germline V CDR1 and CDR2: SGHRS, YFSETQ. CDR3 length equals 16 residues. The CDR3 sequence: CASSESGGPILDEQYF. The CDR3 DNA follows: TGCGCCAGCAGCGAGTCGGGGGGGCCAATTCTCGACGAGCAGTACTTC.

This chain uses TRBV23-1 with TRBJ2-2, with 9 bases matching TRBD1. TRBV23-1 is an ORF, with its function uncertain. The CDR3 totals 18 residues. V lost 6 bases to trimming and J lost 6 bases; unmatched junction nucleotides: 17. The CDR3 coding sequence is TGCGCCAGCAGCATACCGGGACAGGGTTCCCGGGGCGCCGGGGAGCTGTTTTTT. This sequence encodes CASSIPGQGSRGAGELFF.

This clone was seen a handful of times. The chain recombines TRBV4-1 with TRBJ2-1; 9 nucleotides line up with TRBD1. The V gene end was trimmed by 3 bases and the J gene end by 1 base; junction bases not matched to a gene: 10. This CDR3 comprises 18 residues. Per germline, CDR1 MGHRA and CDR2 YSYEKL. As DNA, the CDR3 is TGCGCCAGCAGCCACCCCGGGACAGGGTTCGGGTCCTACAATGAGCAGTTCTTC. Its protein is CASSHPGTGFGSYNEQFF.

CDR3 nucleotide sequence: TGTGCCAGCAGCACAAAAAAGGCAACGGGACACCAGTCGACGACTAGCTCGGGGTACAATGAGCAGTTCTTC. It translates to CASSTKKATGHQSTTSSGYNEQFF. This rearrangement joins TRBV21-1 to TRBJ2-1; TRBD2, as called in the table, went unchecked against the DNA. TRBV21-1 counts as a pseudogene. The CDR3 contains 24 residues.

J is TRBJ2-5 and V is TRBV4-1, with 8 bases matching TRBD1. This CDR3 is built from 15 residues. Germline assignment: CDR1 MGHRA and CDR2 YSYEKL. The junction had 10 bases not matched to a gene; V was cut back by 9 bases and J by 1 base. CDR3 DNA: TGCGCCAGTGCGGACAGGGCCAATTTCCAAGAGACCCAGTACTTC. Encoded protein: CASADRANFQETQYF.

The chain is built from TRBV6-5 and TRBJ1-1; TRBD1 is a possible D gene (6 bases). Germline V gene lookup returns CDR1 MNHEY and CDR2 SVGAGI. Trimming left V 5 bases short and J 6 bases short, with 16 bases between. The CDR3 runs 14 residues. CDR3: CASSQGGGQPEAFF. In DNA, the CDR3 is TGTGCCAGCAGTCAAGGGGGGGGTCAGCCTGAAGCTTTCTTT.